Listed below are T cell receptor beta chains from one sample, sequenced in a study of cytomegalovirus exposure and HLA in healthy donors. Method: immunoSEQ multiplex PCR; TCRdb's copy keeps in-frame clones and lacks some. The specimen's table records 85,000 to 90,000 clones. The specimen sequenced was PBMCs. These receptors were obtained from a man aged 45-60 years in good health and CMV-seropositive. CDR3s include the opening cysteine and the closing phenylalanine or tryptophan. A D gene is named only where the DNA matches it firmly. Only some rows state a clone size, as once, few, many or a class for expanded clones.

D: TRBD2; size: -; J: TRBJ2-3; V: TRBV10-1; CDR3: CASSASGSRADTQYF; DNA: TGCGCCAGCAGTGCTAGCGGGAGTAGGGCAGATACGCAGTATTTT
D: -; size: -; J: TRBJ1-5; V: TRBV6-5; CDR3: CASRWGGNQPQHF; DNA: TGTGCCAGCAGGTGGGGAGGCAATCAGCCCCAGCATTTT
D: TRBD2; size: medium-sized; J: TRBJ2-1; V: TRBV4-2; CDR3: CASSQEAGVSYNEQFF; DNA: TGTGCCAGCAGCCAAGAAGCGGGAGTTTCCTACAATGAGCAGTTCTTC
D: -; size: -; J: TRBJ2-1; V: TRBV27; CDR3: CASSLLAATDYNEQFF; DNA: TGTGCCAGCAGTTTATTAGCGGCAACAGACTACAATGAGCAGTTCTTC
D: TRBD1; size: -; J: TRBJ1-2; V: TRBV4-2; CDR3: CASSQDLRQGAYYGYTF; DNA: TGTGCCAGCAGCCAAGATCTTCGACAGGGGGCATACTATGGCTACACCTTC
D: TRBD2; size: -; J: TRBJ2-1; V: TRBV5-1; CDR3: CASSLGLGEQFF; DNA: TGCGCCAGCAGCTTAGGACTAGGTGAGCAGTTCTTC
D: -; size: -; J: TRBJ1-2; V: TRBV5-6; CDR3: CASSSGYGYTF; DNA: TGTGCCAGCTCGAGCGGCTATGGCTACACCTTC
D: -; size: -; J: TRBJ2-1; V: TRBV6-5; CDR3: CASSPNLFDEQFF; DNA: TGTGCCAGCAGCCCTAACCTTTTCGATGAGCAGTTCTTC
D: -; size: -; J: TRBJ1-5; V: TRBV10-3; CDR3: CAITGDLNQPQHF; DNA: TGTGCCATCACAGGGGATCTCAATCAGCCCCAGCATTTT
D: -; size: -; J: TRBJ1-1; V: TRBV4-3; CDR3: CASSQDSQGIVNTEAFF; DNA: TGCGCCAGCAGCCAGGACTCACAGGGTATCGTAAACACTGAAGCTTTCTTT
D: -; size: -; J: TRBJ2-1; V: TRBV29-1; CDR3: CSVADNYNEQFF; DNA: TGCAGCGTTGCGGACAATTACAATGAGCAGTTCTTC
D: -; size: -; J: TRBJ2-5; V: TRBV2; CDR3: CASSDRRQGWTETQYF; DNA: TGTGCCAGCAGCGACAGGCGGCAGGGTTGGACAGAGACCCAGTACTTC
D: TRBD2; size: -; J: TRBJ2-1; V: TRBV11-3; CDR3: CASSPPGLAGVGFF; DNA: TGTGCCAGCAGCCCCCCTGGTCTAGCGGGAGTAGGGTTCTTC
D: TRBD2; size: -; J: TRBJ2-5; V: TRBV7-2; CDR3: CASSASGSWETQYF; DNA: TGTGCCAGCAGCGCTAGCGGGAGTTGGGAGACCCAGTACTTC
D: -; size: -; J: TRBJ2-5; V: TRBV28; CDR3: CASSPIIGVGETQYF; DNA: TGTGCCAGCAGTCCGATTATAGGGGTGGGAGAGACCCAGTACTTC
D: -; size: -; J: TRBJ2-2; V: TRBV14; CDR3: CASRPTGTGNTGELFF; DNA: TGTGCCAGCAGACCCACGGGTACGGGGAACACCGGGGAGCTGTTTTTT
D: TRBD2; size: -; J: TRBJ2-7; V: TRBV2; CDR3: CASVGGLAGSYEQYF; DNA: TGTGCCAGCGTAGGGGGACTAGCGGGGTCCTACGAGCAGTACTTC
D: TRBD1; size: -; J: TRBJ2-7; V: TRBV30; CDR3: CAWETGGGEQYF; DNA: TGTGCCTGGGAAACAGGGGGAGGCGAGCAGTACTTC
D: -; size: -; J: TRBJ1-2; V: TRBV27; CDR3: CASTAGGGYGYGYTF; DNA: TGTGCCAGCACCGCGGGAGGGGGTTATGGCTATGGCTACACCTTC
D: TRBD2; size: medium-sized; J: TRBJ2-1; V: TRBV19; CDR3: CASSIGAGGSNEQFF; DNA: TGTGCCAGTAGTATCGGGGCGGGAGGGTCCAATGAGCAGTTCTTC
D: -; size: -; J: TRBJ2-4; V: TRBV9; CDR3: CASSVATGGPPDNIQYF; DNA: TGTGCCAGCAGCGTAGCTACCGGAGGGCCCCCTGACAACATTCAGTACTTC
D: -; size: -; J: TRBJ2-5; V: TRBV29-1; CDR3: CSVITPGETQYF; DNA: TGCAGCGTTATCACTCCGGGAGAGACCCAGTACTTC
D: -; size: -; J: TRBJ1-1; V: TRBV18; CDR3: CASSPGGLNTEAFF; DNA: TGTGCCAGCTCACCAGGGGGGTTGAACACTGAAGCTTTCTTT
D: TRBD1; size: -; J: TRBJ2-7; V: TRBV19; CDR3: CASSIGTVPGYEQYF; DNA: TGTGCCAGTAGTATTGGGACAGTGCCAGGCTACGAGCAGTACTTC
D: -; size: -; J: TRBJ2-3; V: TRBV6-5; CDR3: CASRSSVSTDTQYF; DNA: TGTGCCAGCAGGTCTAGCGTTAGCACAGATACGCAGTATTTT
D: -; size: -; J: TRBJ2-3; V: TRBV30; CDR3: CAWSAPGFTDTQYF; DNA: TGTGCCTGGAGTGCCCCCGGGTTCACAGATACGCAGTATTTT
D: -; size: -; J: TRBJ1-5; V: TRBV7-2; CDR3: CASSLFETPALVQPQHF; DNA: TGTGCCAGCAGCTTATTCGAGACACCTGCCCTGGTTCAGCCCCAGCATTTT
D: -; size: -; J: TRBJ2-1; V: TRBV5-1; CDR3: CASTGPSGNEQFF; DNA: TGCGCCAGCACAGGACCTTCGGGGAATGAGCAGTTCTTC
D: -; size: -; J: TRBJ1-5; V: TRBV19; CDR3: CASSIVADQPQHF; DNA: TGTGCCAGTAGTATAGTGGCCGATCAGCCCCAGCATTTT
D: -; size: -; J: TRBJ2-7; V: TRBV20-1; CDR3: CSAKENYEQYF; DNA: TGCAGTGCTAAGGAGAACTACGAGCAGTACTTC
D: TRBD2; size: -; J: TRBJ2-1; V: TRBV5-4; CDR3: CASSPAGAGDLNEQFF; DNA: TGTGCCAGCAGCCCCGCTGGGGCGGGAGATTTAAATGAGCAGTTCTTC
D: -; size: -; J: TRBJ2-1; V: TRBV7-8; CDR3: CASSLRRDKTNEQFF; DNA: TGTGCCAGCAGCTTAAGGCGGGATAAGACCAATGAGCAGTTCTTC
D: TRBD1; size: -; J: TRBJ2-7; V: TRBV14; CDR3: CASSHPGTGAAEQYF; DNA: TGTGCCAGCAGCCATCCCGGGACAGGGGCAGCCGAGCAGTACTTC
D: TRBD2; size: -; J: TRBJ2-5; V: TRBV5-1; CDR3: CASSSLAGAFETQYF; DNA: TGCGCCAGCAGCTCACTAGCGGGGGCGTTTGAGACCCAGTACTTC
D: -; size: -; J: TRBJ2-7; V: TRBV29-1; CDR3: CSVATGIYEQYF; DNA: TGCAGCGTTGCCACAGGGATCTACGAGCAGTACTTC
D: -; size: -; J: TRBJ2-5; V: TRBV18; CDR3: CASSPPTSWETQYF; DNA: TGTGCCAGCTCACCACCAACTAGTTGGGAGACCCAGTACTTC
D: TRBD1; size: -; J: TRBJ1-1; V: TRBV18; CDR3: CASSPQGADTEAFF; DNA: TGTGCCAGCTCGCCTCAGGGGGCGGACACTGAAGCTTTCTTT
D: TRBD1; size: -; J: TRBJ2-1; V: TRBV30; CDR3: CAWSVGTGNEQFF; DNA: TGTGCCTGGAGTGTAGGGACAGGTAATGAGCAGTTCTTC
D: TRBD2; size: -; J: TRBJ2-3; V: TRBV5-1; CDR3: CASSLLAGADTQYF; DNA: TGCGCCAGCAGCCTCCTAGCGGGAGCAGATACGCAGTATTTT
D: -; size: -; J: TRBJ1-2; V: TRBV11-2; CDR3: CASSLDLGGGGYTF; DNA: TGTGCCAGCAGCTTAGATTTGGGTGGAGGTGGCTACACCTTC
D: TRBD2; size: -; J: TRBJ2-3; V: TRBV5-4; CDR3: CASSLGLAGANTQYF; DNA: TGTGCCAGCAGCTTGGGACTAGCGGGAGCTAACACGCAGTATTTT
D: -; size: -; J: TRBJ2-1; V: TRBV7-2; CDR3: CASRASGSYNEQFF; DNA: TGTGCCAGCAGGGCGAGCGGGTCCTACAATGAGCAGTTCTTC
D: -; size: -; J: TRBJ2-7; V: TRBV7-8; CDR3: CASSLAKLAEQYF; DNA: TGTGCCAGCAGCTTAGCGAAACTAGCTGAGCAGTACTTC
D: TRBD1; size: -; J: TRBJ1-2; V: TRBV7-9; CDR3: CASSQAGTAIYGYTF; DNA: TGTGCCAGCAGCCAAGCCGGGACAGCCATTTATGGCTACACCTTC
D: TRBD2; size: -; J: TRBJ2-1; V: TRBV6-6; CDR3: CASTLAGAYNEQFF; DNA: TGTGCCAGCACTCTAGCGGGGGCCTACAATGAGCAGTTCTTC
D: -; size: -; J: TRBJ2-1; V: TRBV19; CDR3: CASSLINEQFF; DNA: TGTGCCAGTAGTTTAATCAATGAGCAGTTCTTC
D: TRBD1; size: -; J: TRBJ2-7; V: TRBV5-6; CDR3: CASTRDSPYEQYF; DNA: TGTGCCAGCACTCGGGACAGCCCCTACGAGCAGTACTTC
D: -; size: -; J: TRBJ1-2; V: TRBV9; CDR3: CASSVAPGGDGYTF; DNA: TGTGCCAGCAGCGTAGCTCCGGGGGGCGATGGCTACACCTTC
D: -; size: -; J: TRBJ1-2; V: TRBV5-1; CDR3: CASSPLGVGNYGYTF; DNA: TGCGCCAGCAGCCCCCTCGGGGTCGGAAACTATGGCTACACCTTC
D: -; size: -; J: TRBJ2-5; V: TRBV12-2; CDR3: CASRLGGTSGRGETQYF; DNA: TGTGCAAGTCGCTTAGGGGGGACTAGCGGGAGGGGAGAGACCCAGTACTTC
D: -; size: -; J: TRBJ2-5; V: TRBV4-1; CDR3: CASSQDHVGVGFQETQYF; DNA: TGCGCCAGCAGCCAAGATCATGTGGGAGTTGGGTTCCAAGAGACCCAGTACTTC
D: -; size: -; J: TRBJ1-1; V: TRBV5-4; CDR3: CASSIQREAFF; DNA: TGTGCCAGCAGCATCCAGCGTGAAGCTTTCTTT
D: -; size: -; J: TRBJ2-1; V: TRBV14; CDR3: CASSPVWGSNEQFF; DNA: TGTGCCAGCAGCCCTGTTTGGGGCAGCAATGAGCAGTTCTTC
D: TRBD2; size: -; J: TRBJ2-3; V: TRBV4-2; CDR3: CASSHLSGRSTDTQYF; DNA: TGTGCCAGCAGCCATCTTAGCGGGAGGAGCACAGATACGCAGTATTTT
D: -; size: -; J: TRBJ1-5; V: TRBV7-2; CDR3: CASSLSGAQGQPQHF; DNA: TGTGCCAGCAGCTTATCAGGGGCGCAGGGTCAGCCCCAGCATTTT
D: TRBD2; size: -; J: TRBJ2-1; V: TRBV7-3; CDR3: CASSLGAGAHGGQFF; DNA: TGTGCCAGCAGCTTGGGTGCGGGAGCCCACGGCGGGCAGTTCTTC
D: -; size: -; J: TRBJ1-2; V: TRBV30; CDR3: CAWSSAGDGYTF; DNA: TGTGCCTGGAGTTCGGCAGGCGATGGCTACACCTTC
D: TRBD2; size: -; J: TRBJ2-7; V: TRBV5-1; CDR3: CASRRSGTRDSYEQYF; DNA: TGCGCCAGCAGAAGGAGCGGGACTAGGGACTCCTACGAGCAGTACTTC